A single sample gave rise to the 27 T cell receptor beta chains below, sequenced in a study of memory CD4+ T cells and cytomegalovirus serostatus. Single viable CD3+CD4+CD8-CD45RO+ cells were sorted as the memory CD4+ T cells. The assay was immunoSEQ multiplex PCR, and TCRdb's table has in-frame clones only and misses some. This sample has around 61,000 clones, with roughly 80% found just once. Sequenced input: memory CD4+ T cells from blood. All receptors come from an adult in good health and CMV-seronegative.

The chain links TRBV28 to TRBJ2-7, with D possibly being TRBD1 or TRBD2 (6 bases each). This CDR3 is 17 amino acids long. Trimming left V 6 bases short and J 2 bases short, with 23 bases between. CDR1 and CDR2 (germline): MDHEN, SYDVKM. DNA for the CDR3: TGTGCCAGCAGCCGTTACGGGAGACAGGCCCGAGCCTACGAGCAGTACTTC. Translation: CASSRYGRQARAYEQYF.

The rearrangement links TRBV5-8 to TRBJ2-1; 7 bases align to TRBD1. This CDR3 region has 14 residues. Per germline, CDR1 SGHTS and CDR2 YDEGEE. The trim removed 4 bases at V and 4 bases at J, leaving 5 bases unmatched. This CDR3 reads CASSPGTAYNEQFF. CDR3 sequence (DNA): TGTGCCAGCAGCCCGGGGACAGCTTACAATGAGCAGTTCTTC.

The V call is TRBV15, the J call TRBJ2-5; possibly TRBD1 or TRBD2 for D (7 bases each). Germline V CDR1 and CDR2: LNHNV, YYDKDF (reference sequence). Trimming took 5 bases from V and 2 from J, leaving 15 bases between them. This CDR3 contains 15 residues. Written as DNA, the CDR3 is TGTGCCACCAGCCCTCAGGGGGGGGTGCAAGAGACCCAGTACTTC. Its protein is CATSPQGGVQETQYF.

V usage is TRBV27 and J usage is TRBJ1-6, with a possible D match to TRBD1 (6 bases). The V and J ends lost 6 bases and 9 bases respectively, with 12 bases between them. The CDR3 length is 13 residues. Germline lookup yields CDR1 MNHEY and CDR2 SMNVEV (reference sequence). The CDR3 DNA follows: TGTGCCAGCAGAATACAGGGTGCTTCACCCCTCCACTTT. Encoded protein: CASRIQGASPLHF.

The gene calls are TRBV7-8 and TRBJ1-2; D is ambiguous. Trimming removed 7 bases at V and 6 bases at J, with 15 bases between. This CDR3 contains 13 residues. CDR1 and CDR2 from the germline V gene are SGHVS and FQNEAQ. Written as DNA, the CDR3 is TGTGCCAGCACCCGAGGAGGAGGAGATGGCTACACCTTC. As protein: CASTRGGGDGYTF.

This clone was observed a single time. This chain connects TRBV28 to TRBJ2-3; 7 nucleotides align to TRBD1. The CDR3 consists of 17 residues. With 6 bases clipped from V and 0 bases from J, the junction kept 12 bases outside the gene matches. Looked up from germline, CDR1 is MDHEN and CDR2 is SYDVKM. The chain's CDR3 is CASSLQGVQASTDTQYF. CDR3 nucleotide sequence: TGTGCCAGCAGCCTCCAGGGGGTACAAGCTAGCACAGATACGCAGTATTTT.

The J gene is TRBJ2-3, the V gene TRBV9; D is perhaps TRBD1 (6 bases). The CDR3 is made up of 15 amino acids. The V gene lost 4 bases and the J gene lost 1 base, with 13 bases spanning the gap. Germline CDR1 reads SGDLS; CDR2 reads YYNGEE. In nucleotides, the CDR3 is TGTGCCAGCAGCCCCCGCCCAGGGGGCACAGATACGCAGTATTTT. This gives the protein CASSPRPGGTDTQYF.

The CDR3 region is CAWSSGYSNQPQHF. In DNA, the CDR3 is TGTGCCTGGAGTTCGGGTTATAGCAATCAGCCCCAGCATTTT. This sequence joins TRBV30 and TRBJ1-5, with D uncertain. The V gene lost 2 bases and the J gene lost 0 bases, with 8 bases spanning the gap. This CDR3 region has 14 residues. CDR1 and CDR2 (germline): GTSNPN, SVGIG (reference sequence).

The V gene is TRBV6-5, the J gene TRBJ1-4; the D gene is possibly TRBD1 (6 bases). This CDR3 spans 15 amino acids. Germline V gene data show CDR1 as MNHEY and CDR2 as SVGAGI. The germline V and J ends were trimmed by 4 bases and 3 bases, with 12 bases remaining between them. CDR3 sequence: CASSSTGLANEKLFF. In DNA form, the CDR3 reads TGTGCCAGCAGTTCGACAGGCCTAGCTAATGAAAAACTGTTTTTT.

In regard to this clone: At one end the junction does not follow the germline gene, possibly because of a read error. This chain connects TRBV7-7 to TRBJ2-3; 8 bases align to TRBD1. CDR1 is SSHAT and CDR2 is FNYEAQ in the germline V gene (reference sequence). The CDR3 runs 15 residues. The CDR3 DNA is TGTGCTAGCAGCCGAGGACAGGGACCCACAGATACGCAGTATTTT. This translates into CASSRGQGPTDTQYF.

In DNA form, the CDR3 reads TGTGCCAGCGGACCGGCTGGGTGGAACACTGAAGCTTTCTTT. Protein sequence: CASGPAGWNTEAFF. The chain recombines TRBV7-9 with TRBJ1-1; D is unclear. The ends were cut back, 8 bases at V and 1 base at J, with 14 bases in the middle. The CDR3 totals 14 residues. Germline lookup yields CDR1 SEHNR and CDR2 FQNEAQ (reference sequence).

The genes are TRBV9 and TRBJ2-2, with 8 bases matching TRBD1. The junction had 5 bases not matched to a gene; V was cut back by 3 bases and J by 4 bases. This CDR3 comprises 15 residues. CDR1 SGDLS and CDR2 YYNGEE come from the germline V gene. CDR3 sequence reads: CASSAQGAGTGELFF. Here the CDR3 DNA reads TGTGCCAGCAGCGCCCAGGGGGCGGGCACCGGGGAGCTGTTTTTT. Looking up the rest from reference TRBV9 and TRBJ2-2 gives the full variable domain: DSGVTQTPKHLITATGQRVTLRCSPRSGDLSVYWYQQSLDQGLQFLIQYYNGEERAKGNILERFSAQQFPDLHSELNLSSLELGDSALYFCASSAQGAGTGELFFGEGSRLTVL.

This chain joins TRBV28 and TRBJ1-5, with a possible D match to TRBD1 (5 bases). CDR3 size: 15 residues. CDR1 is MDHEN, CDR2 SYDVKM, per germline. Trimming left V 2 bases short and J 2 bases short, with 10 bases between. For the CDR3, the DNA is TGTGCCAGCAGTTTAGGGACCCGGGGCAATCAGCCCCAGCATTTT. Its protein product is CASSLGTRGNQPQHF.

The chain is built from TRBV7-9 and TRBJ2-3; 12 bases align to TRBD2. V trimming: 5 bases; J trimming: 7 bases; junction bases outside the gene matches: 10. The CDR3 runs to 16 residues. The germline CDR1 and CDR2 sequences are SEHNR and FQNEAQ (reference sequence). The CDR3 here is CASSLRLAGEIYTQYF. Written as DNA, the CDR3 is TGTGCCAGCAGCCTTCGACTAGCGGGGGAGATTTATACGCAGTATTTT.

The gene calls are TRBV28 and TRBJ1-6, with 8 bases lining up with TRBD1. Germline V lookup: CDR1 MDHEN, CDR2 SYDVKM. Losses at the gene ends were 4 bases for V and 0 bases for J; bases not matched to a gene: 11. The CDR3 sequence is 19 residues long. CDR3 amino acids: CASSSTGGRGPSYNSPLHF. For the CDR3, the DNA is TGTGCCAGCAGTTCGACGGGGGGCAGGGGGCCCTCCTATAATTCACCCCTCCACTTT.

The chain links TRBV27 to TRBJ2-2; D not certain. Trimming removed 5 bases from V and 4 bases from J, with 14 bases in between. CDR3 length: 15 residues. In germline, CDR1 is MNHEY, CDR2 SMNVEV (reference sequence). CDR3 region: CASSPRPGGTGELFF. For the CDR3, the DNA is TGTGCCAGCAGTCCCCGCCCGGGCGGCACCGGGGAGCTGTTTTTT.

The chain recombines TRBV4-1 with TRBJ2-4; 15 bases map to TRBD2. Germline V gene sequence: CDR1 MGHRA, CDR2 YSYEKL. V was pared by 4 bases and J by 3 bases, with 7 bases of the junction left unmatched. The CDR3 consists of 18 residues. The CDR3 nucleotides are TGCGCCAGCAGCCCCGGACTAGCGGGGGGGCCGGTCAAAAACATTCAGTACTTC. Protein product: CASSPGLAGGPVKNIQYF.

The chain joins TRBV10-3 to TRBJ2-3; D gene unclear. The germline V gene encodes CDR1 ENHRY and CDR2 SYGVKD. V was shortened by 11 bases and J by 0 bases, with 15 bases between the two germline ends. This CDR3 is built from 14 residues. CDR3 DNA sequence: TGTGCCGCCAAGACTGGAGCCAGCACAGATACGCAGTATTTT. Protein product: CAAKTGASTDTQYF.

The chain joins TRBV5-4 to TRBJ1-2, with D tentatively TRBD1 (6 bases). The CDR3 contains 16 residues. Trimming shortened V by 4 bases and J by 0 bases, and 16 bases separated the two germline ends. Germline V gene sequence: CDR1 SGHNT, CDR2 YYREEE (reference sequence). In DNA form, the CDR3 reads TGTGCCAGCAGCCTTCGATCGGGGGCAGCTAACTATGGCTACACCTTC. It translates to CASSLRSGAANYGYTF.

This sequence joins TRBV30 and TRBJ1-4, with 9 bases fitting TRBD1. The J segment lost 8 bases and the V segment lost 6 bases, leaving 10 bases of the junction unmatched. There are 14 residues in the CDR3. Per the germline V gene, CDR1 is GTSNPN and CDR2 is SVGIG (reference sequence). In DNA form, the CDR3 reads TGTGCCTGTTCGTGGGGACAGGGTTACGAAAAACTGTTTTTT. Its protein is CACSWGQGYEKLFF.

The CDR3 bases are TGCGCCAGCAGCGGGGGCTCCGGAAAAACGGGGGAGCTGTTTTTT. This translates into CASSGGSGKTGELFF. The gene calls are TRBV5-1 and TRBJ2-2; tentatively, D is TRBD1 (6 bases). The CDR3 has 15 amino acids. V was cut by 4 bases and J by 8 bases, with 18 bases left in between. Germline values: CDR1 SGHRS, CDR2 YFSETQ.

This sequence joins TRBV7-3 and TRBJ2-1; D possibly corresponds to TRBD1 (6 bases). With 0 bases removed from V and 5 bases from J, the gap between germline ends came to 8 bases. Germline V gene sequence: CDR1 SGHTA, CDR2 FQGTGA. CDR3 length: 14 residues. The CDR3 reads CASSLTGADNEQFF. The CDR3 DNA follows: TGTGCCAGCAGCTTAACGGGGGCCGACAATGAGCAGTTCTTC.

In its sample, this clone was seen once. The chain recombines TRBV5-4 with TRBJ2-7; tentative D call: TRBD1 (5 bases). Trimming removed 1 base from V and 7 bases from J, with 21 bases in between. CDR1 is SGHNT, CDR2 YYREEE, per germline (reference sequence). The CDR3 runs to 16 residues. The CDR3, as DNA: TGTGCCAGCAGCTTGAATCCCACAGGCCCCCTTGGGGAGCAGTACTTC. It codes for CASSLNPTGPLGEQYF.

A single count supports this clone. V is TRBV7-2 and J is TRBJ2-1; TRBD1 agrees at 9 bases. Unmatched junction bases numbered 3, after V lost 4 bases and J lost 8 bases. CDR3 length: 13 amino acids. Germline loops: CDR1 SGHTA, CDR2 FQGNSA. CDR3 in DNA: TGTGCCAGCAGCTGGGACAGGGTGTATGAGCAGTTCTTC. Encoded protein: CASSWDRVYEQFF. Full variable domain (remainder filled in from reference TRBV7-2 and TRBJ2-1): GAGVSQSPSNKVTEKGKDVELRCDPISGHTALYWYRQSLGQGLEFLIYFQGNSAPDKSGLPSDRFSAERTGGSVSTLTIQRTQQEDSAVYLCASSWDRVYEQFFGPGTRLTVL.

This clone was counted a few times. The chain couples TRBV4-2 to TRBJ2-1; 15 bases line up with TRBD2. CDR1 is LGHNA, CDR2 YNFKEQ, per germline. CDR3 length: 16 amino acids. V shed 2 bases, J shed 7 bases, and the junction held 3 bases outside the gene matches. The CDR3 nucleotides read TGTGCCAGCAGCCAACCCGGGACTAGCGGGGGGAATGAGCAGTTCTTC. Encoded protein: CASSQPGTSGGNEQFF.

V and J are TRBV4-1 and TRBJ1-3; D unclear. Germline assignment: CDR1 MGHRA and CDR2 YSYEKL. This CDR3 has 16 amino acids. The V end lost 0 bases, the J end lost 0 bases, and 9 bases lay between the germline ends. The CDR3 is CASSQESTVSGNTIYF. CDR3 sequence (DNA): TGCGCCAGCAGCCAAGAGAGTACAGTCTCTGGAAACACCATATATTTT.

V and J are TRBV28 and TRBJ2-5; 12 bases align to TRBD2. This CDR3 is 14 amino acids long. J gave up 5 bases and V 5 bases, and 3 bases lay outside the gene matches. Germline CDR1 reads MDHEN; CDR2 reads SYDVKM. DNA of the CDR3: TGTGCCAGCAGTCTAGCGGGGGGGAAGGAGACCCAGTACTTC. Amino acids: CASSLAGGKETQYF.